This T cell receptor (beta chain) appears in the sequencing data of a study of shared clonotypes between healthy human individuals. Sequencing was performed with immunoSEQ multiplex PCR; in TCRdb, only in-frame clones are kept and a portion is missing. The table lists 2 million to 2.5 million clones, roughly 93% of them singletons, with around 0.4% in the top ten. The CDR3 loop spans 15 amino acids. Germline lookup yields CDR1 LNHDA and CDR2 SQIVND (reference sequence). Trimming took off 5 bases at V and 0 bases at J, with 10 bases between the two ends. Among the donors, all were Caucasian adults who lived in Nashville, Tennessee.

The sequencing sample was made of naive CD4+ T cells from PBMCs. The subset was: CD45RA+ positively selected. The V call is TRBV19, the J call TRBJ1-4; no definite D call. The clonotype originates from a man aged 18 to 29 in good health. Some clones in this sample may be carry-over from other donors' samples. The CDR3 spells CASSRLGTTNEKLFF. The CDR3 coding sequence is TGTGCCAGTAGTCGCCTAGGGACAACTAATGAAAAACTGTTTTTT.